A single sample is the source of the 13 T cell receptor beta chains below, sequenced in a study of shared clonotypes between healthy human individuals. Only in-frame clones appear in the TCRdb table, and some are missing; sequencing was by immunoSEQ multiplex PCR. The repertoire has roughly 1,100,000 clones, under 80% of them found once; the top ten carry approximately 1.5%. The sequencing input was memory CD4+ T cells sorted from blood. Specified subset: CD45RA-negative fraction. The origin of the receptors is a young man in good health.

The sample holds one count of this clone. One end of the junction is discordant with germline, which a read error may explain. CDR3 amino acids: CASSRRQQEGLHF. The CDR3 DNA reads as TGTGCCAGCAGCCGCAGACAACAAGAGGGGCTACATTTT. The chain recombines TRBV11-3 with TRBJ2-3; D tentatively fits TRBD1 or TRBD2 (5 bases each). Germline-derived CDR1 and CDR2 are SGHNT and YENEEA. The CDR3 spans 13 residues.

Regarding this clone: The same CDR3 arises from other DNA sequences in this sample as well. J is TRBJ2-7 and V is TRBV19; 8 bases agree with TRBD2. There are 15 residues in the CDR3. The V segment lost 5 bases and the J segment 0 bases; nucleotides outside the gene matches: 6. CDR1 is LNHDA, CDR2 SQIVND, per germline (reference sequence). The CDR3 is CASSRLAGSSYEQYF. The CDR3 region has the DNA TGTGCCAGTAGTCGGCTAGCGGGTAGCTCCTACGAGCAGTACTTC.

V usage is TRBV19 and J usage is TRBJ2-5, with D uncertain. Trimming left V 2 bases short and J 1 base short, with 8 bases between. This CDR3 is built from 14 residues. Germline V gene lookup returns CDR1 LNHDA and CDR2 SQIVND (reference sequence). This CDR3 is CASSISHLQETQYF. CDR3 nucleotides: TGTGCCAGTAGTATATCACACCTCCAAGAGACCCAGTACTTC.

The chain has TRBV5-1 and TRBJ2-1; the match to TRBD1 covers 7 bases. Germline trimming cut 2 bases from V and 10 bases from J; bases unmatched to any gene: 9. CDR1 SGHRS and CDR2 YFSETQ come from the germline V gene. CDR3 length equals 14 residues. CDR3 nucleotide sequence: TGCGCCAGCAGCTTAGAGGGGGCTTTGGGCGAGCAGTTCTTC. Its translation is CASSLEGALGEQFF.

This clone was observed a single time. The chain is built from TRBV29-1 and TRBJ2-4; 7 bases fit TRBD2. In germline, CDR1 is SQVTM, CDR2 ANQGSEA. The CDR3 consists of 13 residues. Trimming removed 3 bases from V and 6 bases from J; junction bases left unmatched: 5. Written as DNA, the CDR3 is TGCAGCGTTGAGAGGGAGCGGGGAAACATTCAGTACTTC. Its protein is CSVERERGNIQYF.

The chain joins TRBV4-2 to TRBJ2-7, with TRBD2 matching over 12 bases. V lost 2 bases, J lost 0 bases, and 14 bases stayed unmatched. The CDR3 loop spans 20 amino acids. From germline, CDR1 is LGHNA and CDR2 YNFKEQ. CDR3 DNA sequence: TGTGCCAGCAGCCAATCAAAGGGGGGGACTAGCGGGTCAAGCTCCTACGAGCAGTACTTC. This encodes CASSQSKGGTSGSSSYEQYF.

This chain joins TRBV9 and TRBJ1-1; 10 bases align to TRBD1. CDR3 length: 15 residues. The V gene end was trimmed by 2 bases and the J gene end by 3 bases; junction bases not matched to a gene: 4. Germline V gene data show CDR1 as SGDLS and CDR2 as YYNGEE. The CDR3 is CASSVDRGRYTEAFF. CDR3 DNA sequence: TGTGCCAGCAGCGTTGACAGGGGGCGTTACACTGAAGCTTTCTTT.

This chain links TRBV4-1 with TRBJ2-7; D is uncertain. V lost 3 bases, J lost 5 bases, and 8 bases lay in between. This CDR3 is built from 12 residues. The germline V gene has CDR1 MGHRA and CDR2 YSYEKL. The CDR3 nucleotides read TGCGCCAGCAGCCATCCGTTCGACGAGCAGTACTTC. It translates to CASSHPFDEQYF.

The gene calls are TRBV5-6 and TRBJ2-1; no definite D call. The CDR3 is 14 residues long. Germline V lookup: CDR1 SGHDT, CDR2 YYEEEE. The germline V and J ends were trimmed by 1 base and 3 bases, with 8 bases remaining between them. The CDR3 loop reads CASSLRANYNEQFF. The CDR3 DNA is TGTGCCAGCAGCTTGAGGGCCAACTACAATGAGCAGTTCTTC.

Regarding this clone: The identical CDR3 is also encoded by other nucleotide sequences in the sample. The J gene is TRBJ2-2, the V gene TRBV2; D is unclear. Trimming shortened V by 4 bases and J by 1 base, and 7 bases separated the two germline ends. The CDR3 contains 14 residues. Germline loops: CDR1 SNHLY, CDR2 FYNNEI. CDR3 DNA sequence: TGTGCCAGCAGTGCAAAGGTGAACACCGGGGAGCTGTTTTTT. This sequence encodes CASSAKVNTGELFF.

The V and J genes are TRBV28 and TRBJ1-1; D unresolved. The V and J ends lost 7 bases and 7 bases respectively, with 10 bases between them. This CDR3 has 11 amino acids. Germline lookup yields CDR1 MDHEN and CDR2 SYDVKM. The chain's CDR3 is CASNGPYEAFF. In nucleotides, the CDR3 is TGTGCCAGCAACGGACCTTATGAAGCTTTCTTT.

In its sample, this clone was seen a few times. V is TRBV2 and J is TRBJ1-6, with a tentative D call TRBD1 (6 bases). The CDR3 runs to 15 residues. Germline CDR1 and CDR2: SNHLY and FYNNEI. V shed 6 bases and J shed 6 bases, with 15 bases lying between them. CDR3 coding DNA: TGTGCCAGCAGGGGCACAGGGATCTCTAATTCACCCCTCCACTTT. Its protein product is CASRGTGISNSPLHF.

In regard to this clone: The sample contains more than one DNA sequence encoding this CDR3. V gene TRBV6-1 combines with J gene TRBJ1-1; D ambiguous. The germline gives CDR1 MNHNS, CDR2 SASEGT. V shed 8 bases and J shed 2 bases, with 9 bases lying between them. This CDR3 region has 12 residues. The CDR3 protein is CASGRVNTEAFF. DNA of the CDR3: TGTGCCAGCGGGAGGGTAAACACTGAAGCTTTCTTT.